Included here is one T cell receptor (beta chain) sequence, with context. The specificity of this receptor is unknown. No clone much larger than this one lies a single base away; base qualities are absent. The sample originates from a study of cytomegalovirus exposure and HLA in healthy donors (dated by TCRdb to the late 2010s). Broadly, across the study: According to a later analysis, one platform produced both the 120 validation repertoires and the 670 or so repertoires of the first cohort. In addition to the first cohort of approximately 650 subjects, a separate validation cohort of 100 to 150 different subjects was used. The study aimed to test whether signatures of past pathogen exposure could be identified by cataloging public T cell receptors. To predict cytomegalovirus infection status, the study brought together high-throughput TCR immunosequencing, statistical association of individual TCRs with disease status, and machine learning.

The investigation overall reported the following: The study gave a list of some 150 TCR beta chains associated with cytomegalovirus. It was suggested by the authors that the approach could potentially be generalized to other disease states and immunological phenotypes. The classifier was reported to diagnose cytomegalovirus status with high specificity and sensitivity in both the original cohort and the validation cohort. In vitro tests confirmed that a few of the cytomegalovirus-associated TCR beta chains recognize cytomegalovirus antigens. Of the cluster scores, 85% to 95% were above 0 in a later analysis, which found that TCRs clustered in the first cohort also tended to co-occur in the 120 or so validation repertoires. Most TCR sequences were seen in very few donors, while some public TCRs were found in many individuals. The validation cohort had no HLA typing available for a later analysis, so co-occurrence within that cohort was assessed over all 120 or so repertoires.

Library creation used the immunoSEQ multiplex PCR assay. Processing in the source paper ran as follows. To diagnose cytomegalovirus status from the catalog of TCR beta chain sequences, a statistical classification framework was built. TCRdb holds this immuneACCESS table with in-frame rearrangements only. Some clones are missing; in checked studies, unresolved V genes explain under half, and the rest has no known cause. Clone size and the V and J calls come from that table; the DNA yielded D and trimming. The sample table holds fewer than 400,000 clones, of which just over 85% were seen once. Around 0.84% of the sample belongs to the ten largest clones. CDR1 and CDR2 were assigned from the germline V gene as KGHSH and LQKENI. The V end gives up 6 bases and the J end 4 bases, leaving 11 bases in the junction not matched to a gene. The cysteine opens and the phenylalanine closes a CDR3 of 15 amino acids. The read is trimmed to its CDR3 DNA, 45 bases read in frame from base 1.

The donors were included in the validation cohort of 120 subjects, a group kept apart from the roughly 730-subject first cohort. The receptor chain draws on TRBV18 and TRBJ1-1; TRBD1 agrees with 7 junctional bases. The sequence was obtained from a woman under 30 in good health and CMV-seronegative. Sequences were obtained from PBMCs. The CDR3 has the sequence CASSPGWQGGTEAFF. The DNA is as follows: TGTGCCAGCTCTCCCGGGTGGCAGGGGGGCACTGAAGCTTTCTTT.